This record looks at one T cell receptor (beta chain) sequence and its context. Its antigen is not identified. This table comes from immunoSEQ multiplex PCR, and its TCRdb copy is limited to in-frame clones, with some not included. Seen here are tens of thousands of clones, roughly 82% observed once, and the top ten hold approximately 2.4%. These data originate in a study of OX40 agonist ivuxolimab in advanced cancers. Turning to the study itself: A male proportion of 70% to 90% was recorded, with mean age approximately 64 years and range about 20 to 90. Participants could have had prior anti-PD-1, anti-PD-L1 or anti-CTLA-4 therapy, and 40% had some. The study's findings and limits: Expanded clones tended on average to be more numerous among CD8+ T cells than CD4+. At 0.1 to 3.0 mg/kg and by week 6, CD4+ and CD8+ T cells in the blood had expanded clonally.

This CDR3 region has 16 residues. The germline V gene has CDR1 KGHSH and CDR2 LQKENI. J lost 3 bases, V lost 3 bases, and 5 bases had no gene match. The sample was CD4+ or CD8+ T cells sorted from blood, taken in a trial of the OX40 agonist ivuxolimab. The clonotype comes from an adult with an advanced solid tumor such as melanoma, head and neck, liver or kidney cancer. This chain connects TRBV18 to TRBJ2-2; 9 bases map to TRBD2. CDR3: CASSPRASGDTGELFF. As DNA, the CDR3 is TGTGCCAGCTCACCCCGAGCTAGCGGGGACACCGGGGAGCTGTTTTTT.